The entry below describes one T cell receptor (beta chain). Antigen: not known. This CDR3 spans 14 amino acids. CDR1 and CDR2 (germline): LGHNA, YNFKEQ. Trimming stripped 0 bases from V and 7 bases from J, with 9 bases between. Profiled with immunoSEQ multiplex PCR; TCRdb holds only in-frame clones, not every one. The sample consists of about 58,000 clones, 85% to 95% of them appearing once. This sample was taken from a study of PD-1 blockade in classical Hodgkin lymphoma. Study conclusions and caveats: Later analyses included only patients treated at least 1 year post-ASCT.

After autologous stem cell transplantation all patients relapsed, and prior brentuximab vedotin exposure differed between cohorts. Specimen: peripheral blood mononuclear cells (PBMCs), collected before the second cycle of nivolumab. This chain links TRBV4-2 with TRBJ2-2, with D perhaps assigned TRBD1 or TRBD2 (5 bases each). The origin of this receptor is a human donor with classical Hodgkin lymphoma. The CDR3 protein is CASSQDLGVGELFF. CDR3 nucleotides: TGTGCCAGCAGCCAAGATCTGGGGGTCGGGGAGCTGTTTTTT.